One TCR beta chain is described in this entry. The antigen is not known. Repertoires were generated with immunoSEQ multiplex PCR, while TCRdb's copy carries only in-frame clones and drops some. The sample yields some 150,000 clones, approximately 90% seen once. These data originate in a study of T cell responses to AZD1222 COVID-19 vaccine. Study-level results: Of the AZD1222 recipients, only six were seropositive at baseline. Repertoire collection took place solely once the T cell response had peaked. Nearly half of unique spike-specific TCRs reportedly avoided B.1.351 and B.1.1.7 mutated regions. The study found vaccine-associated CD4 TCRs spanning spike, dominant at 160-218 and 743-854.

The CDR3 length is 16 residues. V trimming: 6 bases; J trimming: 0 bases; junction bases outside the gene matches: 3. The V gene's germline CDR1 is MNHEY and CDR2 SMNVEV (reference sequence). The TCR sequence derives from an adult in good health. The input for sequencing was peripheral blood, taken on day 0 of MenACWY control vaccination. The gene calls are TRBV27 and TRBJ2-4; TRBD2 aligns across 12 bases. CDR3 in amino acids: CASRLAGGLAKNIQYF. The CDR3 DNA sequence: TGTGCCAGCAGGCTAGCGGGAGGGCTAGCCAAAAACATTCAGTACTTC.